The present T cell receptor (beta chain) was sequenced within a study of graft-versus-host responses after intestinal transplantation. Germline V gives CDR1 MDHEN, CDR2 SYDVKM. Trimming took 7 bases from V and 9 from J, leaving 22 bases between them. The CDR3 has 15 amino acids. The repertoire was sequenced with immunoSEQ multiplex PCR; TCRdb's copy has only in-frame clones and lacks some. This table holds about 40,000 clones, roughly nine tenths found once. Sequencing used PBMCs, obtained around 320 days after intestinal transplant. The chain combines TRBV28 with TRBJ2-1, with D tentatively TRBD2 (6 bases). This clonotype was sampled from a human patient who received an intestinal transplant, so some T cells may come from the graft donor. CDR3 loop: CASTGRNLGGVEQFF. CDR3 nucleotide sequence: TGTGCCAGCACCGGGAGAAATCTAGGAGGGGTTGAGCAGTTCTTC.